The source of this T cell receptor (beta chain) is a study of OX40 agonist ivuxolimab in advanced cancers. Study at large: Hepatocellular carcinoma, melanoma, renal cell or head and neck cancer affected the dose-escalation patients.

Blood sampling took place at baseline, cycle 4 day 1, and cycle 7 day 1. CDR3 size: 14 residues. The V gene's germline CDR1 is SGHTS and CDR2 YDEGEE. V lost 1 base, J lost 8 bases, and 12 bases lay in between. Repertoires were generated with immunoSEQ multiplex PCR, while TCRdb's copy carries only in-frame clones and drops some. The sample yields about 35,000 clones, 65% to 75% seen once. The study's findings and limits: Mean expanded clone counts were higher in CD8+ than CD4+ T cells.

In regard to this clone: As yet, its antigen is unknown.

This TCR was recovered from an adult with an advanced solid tumor such as melanoma, head and neck, liver or kidney cancer. Sequenced material: CD4+ or CD8+ T cells sorted from blood, taken in a trial of the OX40 agonist ivuxolimab. The gene calls are TRBV5-8 and TRBJ1-4, with D possibly TRBD1 on 5 matching bases. The CDR3 sequence is CASSLLGTLEKLFF. The CDR3 nucleotides are TGTGCCAGCAGCTTGTTGGGGACCCTGGAAAAACTGTTTTTT.